The rows below give T cell receptor beta chains drawn from one sample of a study of blood T cell repertoires in COVID-19. Clones were read by immunoSEQ multiplex PCR, and TCRdb kept only the in-frame ones, dropping some. Of roughly 120,000 clones in the sample, 72% are singletons; the top ten hold roughly 7.5%. Sequencing was done on a sample of peripheral blood. These receptors were obtained from a woman aged 55-70 years with acute or convalescent COVID-19. Each CDR3 is given with its conserved first and last residue. Fields, in order: clone size, D gene, J gene, V gene, CDR3 DNA, CDR3 protein. The D gene is left open where the match is weak. Clone size is given for some rows only: seen once, a few or many times, or a class if the clone is expanded.

few	TRBD2	TRBJ2-1	TRBV5-4	TGTGCCAGCAGCTTGGGACTAGCGGGGGGCAATGAGCAGTTCTTC	CASSLGLAGGNEQFF
-	-	TRBJ1-2	TRBV2	TGTGCCAGCAGCTTCCAGCGGGATGGCTACACCTTC	CASSFQRDGYTF
-	-	TRBJ1-5	TRBV7-9	TGTGCCAGCAGCCAAGACAGCCTAAATCAGCCCCAGCATTTT	CASSQDSLNQPQHF
-	-	TRBJ1-2	TRBV30	TGTGCCTGGAGTCGGCAGGGATCCCCGGATGGCTACACCTTC	CAWSRQGSPDGYTF
-	-	TRBJ1-1	TRBV3-1/TRBV3-2	TGTGCCAGCAGCCAGCGGGGTGGTGGTTTGGCTGAAGCTTTCTTT	CASSQRGGGLAEAFF
-	TRBD1	TRBJ1-1	TRBV3-1/TRBV3-2	TGTGCCAGCAGCCTACGGGGAGACAGGGGGGCTTTCTTT	CASSLRGDRGAFF
once	TRBD2	TRBJ2-3	TRBV28	TGTGCCAGCAGTTTATCGAAGACTAGCGGGGGGTCGCAGTATTTT	CASSLSKTSGGSQYF
-	-	TRBJ1-5	TRBV2	TGTGCCAGCAGCCGCCAGGGGATGAGCAATCAGCCCCAGCATTTT	CASSRQGMSNQPQHF
-	-	TRBJ1-4	TRBV4-2	TGTGCCAGCAGCCAAGAACCAGGGAGCGGGGATGAAAAACTGTTTTTT	CASSQEPGSGDEKLFF
many	TRBD1	TRBJ1-2	TRBV6-5	TGTGCCAGCAGCTACCAGGGGACAGGGGGCGTCTATGGCTACACCTTC	CASSYQGTGGVYGYTF
-	-	TRBJ1-2	TRBV20-1	TGCAGTGCGAGCGACTATGGCTACACCTTC	CSASDYGYTF
-	-	TRBJ2-1	TRBV30	TGTGCCTGGCGGACTCCGACAGGACTCCTCTCCTACAATGAGCAGTTCTTC	CAWRTPTGLLSYNEQFF
-	TRBD1	TRBJ2-7	TRBV7-7	TGTGCCAGCAGCGCTCAACAGGGGTTGGACGAGCAGTACTTC	CASSAQQGLDEQYF
-	TRBD1	TRBJ2-5	TRBV9	TGTGCCAGCAGCATCCTTGGCCAGGGGGCGGTAGGAGAGACCCAGTACTTC	CASSILGQGAVGETQYF
-	-	TRBJ1-5	TRBV27	TGTGCCAGCAGTTTGGGGCAGGGTAATCAGCCCCAGCATTTT	CASSLGQGNQPQHF
-	-	TRBJ2-7	TRBV10-1	TGCGCCAGCTCAGGCGGGGATTCCTACGAGCAGTACTTC	CASSGGDSYEQYF